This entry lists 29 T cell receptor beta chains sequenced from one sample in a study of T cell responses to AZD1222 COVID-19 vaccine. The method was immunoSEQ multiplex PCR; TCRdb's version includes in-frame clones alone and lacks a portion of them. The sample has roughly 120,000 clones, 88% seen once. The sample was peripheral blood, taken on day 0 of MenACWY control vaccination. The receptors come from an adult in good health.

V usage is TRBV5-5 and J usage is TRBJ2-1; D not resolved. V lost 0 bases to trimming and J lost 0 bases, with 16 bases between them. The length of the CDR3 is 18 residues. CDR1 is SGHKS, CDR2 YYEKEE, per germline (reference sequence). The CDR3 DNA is TGTGCCAGCAGCTTGGAGCATGGGTATTGGGGCTCCTACAATGAGCAGTTCTTC. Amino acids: CASSLEHGYWGSYNEQFF.

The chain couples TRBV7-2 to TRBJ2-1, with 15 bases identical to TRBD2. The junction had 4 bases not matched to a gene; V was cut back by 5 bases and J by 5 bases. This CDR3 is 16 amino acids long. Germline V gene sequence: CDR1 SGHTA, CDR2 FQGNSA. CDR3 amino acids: CASSQGLAGGDNEQFF. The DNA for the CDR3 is TGTGCCAGCAGCCAGGGACTAGCGGGAGGCGACAATGAGCAGTTCTTC. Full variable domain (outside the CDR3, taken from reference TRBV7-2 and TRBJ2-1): GAGVSQSPSNKVTEKGKDVELRCDPISGHTALYWYRQSLGQGLEFLIYFQGNSAPDKSGLPSDRFSAERTGGSVSTLTIQRTQQEDSAVYLCASSQGLAGGDNEQFFGPGTRLTVL.

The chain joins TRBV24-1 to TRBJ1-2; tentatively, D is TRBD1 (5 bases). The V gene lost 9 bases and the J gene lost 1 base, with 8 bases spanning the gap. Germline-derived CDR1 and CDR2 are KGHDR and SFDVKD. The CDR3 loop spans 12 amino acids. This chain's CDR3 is CATRDLNYGYTF. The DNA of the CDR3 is TGTGCCACCCGGGACCTTAACTATGGCTACACCTTC.

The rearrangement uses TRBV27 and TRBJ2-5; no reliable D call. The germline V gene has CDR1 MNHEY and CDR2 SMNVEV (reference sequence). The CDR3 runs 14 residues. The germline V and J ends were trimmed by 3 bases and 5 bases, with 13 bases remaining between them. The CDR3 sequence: CASSFTPGRETQYF. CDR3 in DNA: TGTGCCAGCAGTTTTACACCCGGCAGGGAGACCCAGTACTTC.

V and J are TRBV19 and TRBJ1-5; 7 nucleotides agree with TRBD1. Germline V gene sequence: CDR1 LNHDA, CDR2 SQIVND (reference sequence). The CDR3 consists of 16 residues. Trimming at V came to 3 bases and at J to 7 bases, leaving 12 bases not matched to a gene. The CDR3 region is CASSISMGQRQQPQHF. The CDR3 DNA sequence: TGTGCCAGTAGTATCAGTATGGGACAGAGGCAACAGCCCCAGCATTTT.

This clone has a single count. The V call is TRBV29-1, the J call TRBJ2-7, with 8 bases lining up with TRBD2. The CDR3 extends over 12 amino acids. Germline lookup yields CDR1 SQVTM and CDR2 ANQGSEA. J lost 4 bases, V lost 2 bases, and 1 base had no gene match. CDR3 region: CSVELAGYEQYF. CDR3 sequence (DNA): TGCAGCGTTGAATTAGCGGGATACGAGCAGTACTTC.

CDR3 in amino acids: CASSRASYEQYF. The CDR3, as DNA: TGTGCCAGCAGTCGGGCCAGCTACGAGCAGTACTTC. This chain links TRBV6-2 or TRBV6-3 with TRBJ2-7; no clear D gene. V lost 5 bases and J lost 3, with 8 bases in between. CDR1 is MNHEY and CDR2 is SVGEGT in the germline V gene. The CDR3 consists of 12 residues.

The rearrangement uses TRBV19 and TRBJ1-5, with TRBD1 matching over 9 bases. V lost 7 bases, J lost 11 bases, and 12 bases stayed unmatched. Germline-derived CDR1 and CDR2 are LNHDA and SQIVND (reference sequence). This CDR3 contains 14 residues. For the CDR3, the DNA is TGTGCCAGTAACCCAGGGACAGGGTCCCCCACCCAGCATTTT. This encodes CASNPGTGSPTQHF.

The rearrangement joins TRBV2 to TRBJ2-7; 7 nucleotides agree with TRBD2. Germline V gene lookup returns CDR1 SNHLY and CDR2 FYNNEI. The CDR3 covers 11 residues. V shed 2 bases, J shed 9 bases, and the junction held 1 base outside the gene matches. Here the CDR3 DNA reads TGTGCCAGCAGTGAACAGCGGGGGCAGTACTTC. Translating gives CASSEQRGQYF.

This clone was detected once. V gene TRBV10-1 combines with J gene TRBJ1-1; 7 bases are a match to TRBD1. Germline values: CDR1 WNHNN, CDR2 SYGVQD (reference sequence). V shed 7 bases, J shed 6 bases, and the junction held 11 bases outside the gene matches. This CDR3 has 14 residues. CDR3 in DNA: TGCGCCAGCAAGCCCGGACAGGCCGGCGCTGAAGCTTTCTTT. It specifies CASKPGQAGAEAFF.

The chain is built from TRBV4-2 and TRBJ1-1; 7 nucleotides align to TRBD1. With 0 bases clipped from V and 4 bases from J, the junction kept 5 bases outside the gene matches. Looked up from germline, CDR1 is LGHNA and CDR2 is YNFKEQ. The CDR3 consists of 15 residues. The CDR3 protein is CASSQDGGGITEAFF. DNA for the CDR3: TGTGCCAGCAGCCAAGACGGAGGGGGCATCACTGAAGCTTTCTTT.

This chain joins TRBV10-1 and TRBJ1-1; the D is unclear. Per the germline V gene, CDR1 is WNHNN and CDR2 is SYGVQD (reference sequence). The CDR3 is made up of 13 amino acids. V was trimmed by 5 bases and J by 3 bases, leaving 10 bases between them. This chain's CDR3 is CASSYTPDTEAFF. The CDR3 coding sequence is TGCGCCAGCAGTTACACTCCTGACACTGAAGCTTTCTTT.

The CDR3 nucleotides read TGTGCCAGCGGCTTTTGGGGGCCCACAGATACGCAGTATTTT. Amino acid sequence: CASGFWGPTDTQYF. The rearrangement joins TRBV28 to TRBJ2-3; a possible D gene is TRBD1 (6 bases). The germline gives CDR1 MDHEN, CDR2 SYDVKM. The CDR3 is 14 amino acids. The germline V and J ends were trimmed by 8 bases and 2 bases, with 14 bases remaining between them.

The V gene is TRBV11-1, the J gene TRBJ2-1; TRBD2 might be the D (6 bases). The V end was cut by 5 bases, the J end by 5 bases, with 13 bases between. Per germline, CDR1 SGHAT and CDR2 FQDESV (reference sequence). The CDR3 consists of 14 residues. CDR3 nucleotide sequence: TGTGCCAGCAGCAGGGACTCGGAAAACAATGAGCAGTTCTTC. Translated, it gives CASSRDSENNEQFF.

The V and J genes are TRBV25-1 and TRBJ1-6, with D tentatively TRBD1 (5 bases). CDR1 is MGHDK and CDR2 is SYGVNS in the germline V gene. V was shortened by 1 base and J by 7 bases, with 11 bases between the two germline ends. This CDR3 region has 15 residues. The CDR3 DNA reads TGTGCCAGCAGTGAATCGGGGGGGAAGAATTCACCCCTCCACTTT. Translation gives CASSESGGKNSPLHF.

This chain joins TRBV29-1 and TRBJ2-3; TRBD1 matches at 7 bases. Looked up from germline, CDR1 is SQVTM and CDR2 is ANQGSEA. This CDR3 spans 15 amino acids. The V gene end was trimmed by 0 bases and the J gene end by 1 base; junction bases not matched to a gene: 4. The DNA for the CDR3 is TGCAGCGTTGAAGATCAACAGGGGTGCACAGATACGCAGTATTTT. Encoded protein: CSVEDQQGCTDTQYF.

The CDR3 loop reads CAISESSEVALYSDTQYF. The CDR3 DNA reads as TGTGCCATCAGTGAGAGTTCCGAAGTAGCGCTTTATTCAGATACGCAGTATTTT. This sequence joins TRBV10-3 and TRBJ2-3, with D perhaps TRBD2 (5 bases). The CDR3 has 18 amino acids. Germline lookup yields CDR1 ENHRY and CDR2 SYGVKD. V was trimmed by 2 bases and J by 4 bases, leaving 22 bases between them.

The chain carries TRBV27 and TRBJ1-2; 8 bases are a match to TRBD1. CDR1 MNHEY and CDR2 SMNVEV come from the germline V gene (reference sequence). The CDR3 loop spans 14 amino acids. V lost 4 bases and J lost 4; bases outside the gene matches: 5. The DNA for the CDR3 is TGTGCCAGCAGTTCCGACAGGGGCTTCTATGGCTACACCTTC. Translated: CASSSDRGFYGYTF.

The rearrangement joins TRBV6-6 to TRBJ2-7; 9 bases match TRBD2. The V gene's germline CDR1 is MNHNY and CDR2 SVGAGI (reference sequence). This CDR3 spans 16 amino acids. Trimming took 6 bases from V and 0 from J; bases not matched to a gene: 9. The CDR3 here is CASRAPGTSSSYEQYF. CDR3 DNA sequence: TGTGCCAGCAGAGCCCCGGGGACTAGCAGCTCCTACGAGCAGTACTTC.

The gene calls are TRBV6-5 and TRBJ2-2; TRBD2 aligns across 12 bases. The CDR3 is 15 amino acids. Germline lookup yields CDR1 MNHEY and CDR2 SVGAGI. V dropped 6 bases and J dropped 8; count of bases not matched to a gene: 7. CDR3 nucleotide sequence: TGTGCCAGCAGGAGACTAGCGGGAGAGGGAGGGGAGCTGTTTTTT. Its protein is CASRRLAGEGGELFF.

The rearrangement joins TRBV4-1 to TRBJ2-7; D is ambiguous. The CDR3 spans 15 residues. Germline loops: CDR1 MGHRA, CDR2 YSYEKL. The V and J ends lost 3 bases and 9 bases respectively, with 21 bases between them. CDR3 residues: CASSQGLGDTLGQYF. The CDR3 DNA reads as TGCGCCAGCAGCCAGGGCCTTGGGGATACCCTAGGGCAGTACTTC.

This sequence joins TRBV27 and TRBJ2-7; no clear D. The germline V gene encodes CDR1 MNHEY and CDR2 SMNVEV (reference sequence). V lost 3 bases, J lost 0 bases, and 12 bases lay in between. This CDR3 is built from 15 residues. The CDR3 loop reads CASSFQATSSYEQYF. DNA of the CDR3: TGTGCCAGCAGTTTCCAGGCCACGAGCTCCTACGAGCAGTACTTC.

The CDR3 DNA sequence: TGTGCCAGCTCTCCGGGTCCCGGAGGCACTGAAGCTTTCTTT. As protein: CASSPGPGGTEAFF. The rearrangement links TRBV18 to TRBJ1-1; D remains unclear. V dropped 6 bases and J dropped 4 bases, with 15 bases sitting between them. The CDR3 has 14 residues. Per the germline V gene, CDR1 is KGHSH and CDR2 is LQKENI.

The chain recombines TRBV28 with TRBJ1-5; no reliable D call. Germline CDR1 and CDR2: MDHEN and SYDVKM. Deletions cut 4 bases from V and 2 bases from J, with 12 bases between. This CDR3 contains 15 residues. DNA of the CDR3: TGTGCCAGCAGTTCCCCTTCGGAAGGCAATCAGCCCCAGCATTTT. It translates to CASSSPSEGNQPQHF.

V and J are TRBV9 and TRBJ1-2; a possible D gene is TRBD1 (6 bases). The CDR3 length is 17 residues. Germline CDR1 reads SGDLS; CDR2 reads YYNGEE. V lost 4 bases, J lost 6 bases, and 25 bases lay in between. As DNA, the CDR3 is TGTGCCAGCAGCCCCCTCGGGGGCCGCCGCTCGTTGGATGGCTACACCTTC. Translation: CASSPLGGRRSLDGYTF.

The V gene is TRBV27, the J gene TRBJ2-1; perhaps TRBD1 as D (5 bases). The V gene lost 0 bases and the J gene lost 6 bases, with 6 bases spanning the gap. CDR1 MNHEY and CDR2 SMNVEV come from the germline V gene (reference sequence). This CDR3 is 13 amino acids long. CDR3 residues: CASSLSGPNEQFF. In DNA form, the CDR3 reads TGTGCCAGCAGTTTATCGGGGCCCAATGAGCAGTTCTTC.

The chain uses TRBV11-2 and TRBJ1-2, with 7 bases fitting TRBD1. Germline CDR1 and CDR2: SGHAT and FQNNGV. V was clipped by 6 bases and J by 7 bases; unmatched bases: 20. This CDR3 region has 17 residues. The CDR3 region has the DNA TGTGCCAGCAGAACCATAGGTGGGCGGCAGGGGGGTCCTGGCTACACCTTC. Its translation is CASRTIGGRQGGPGYTF.

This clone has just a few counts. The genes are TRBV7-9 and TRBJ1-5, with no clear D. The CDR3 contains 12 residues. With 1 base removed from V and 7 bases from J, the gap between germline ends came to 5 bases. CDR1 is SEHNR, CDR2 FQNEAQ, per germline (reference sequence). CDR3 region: CASSLGAQPQHF. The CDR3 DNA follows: TGTGCCAGCAGCTTAGGGGCCCAGCCCCAGCATTTT.

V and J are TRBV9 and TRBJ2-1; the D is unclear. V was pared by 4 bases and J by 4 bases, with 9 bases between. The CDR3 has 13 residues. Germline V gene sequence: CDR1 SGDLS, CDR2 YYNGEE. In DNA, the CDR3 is TGTGCCAGCAGCCCTGGGCGGTACAATGAGCAGTTCTTC. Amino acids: CASSPGRYNEQFF. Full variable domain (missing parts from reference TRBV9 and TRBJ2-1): DSGVTQTPKHLITATGQRVTLRCSPRSGDLSVYWYQQSLDQGLQFLIQYYNGEERAKGNILERFSAQQFPDLHSELNLSSLELGDSALYFCASSPGRYNEQFFGPGTRLTVL.